This T cell receptor beta chain was captured in a study of human T cells and chemical hapten exposure. Whole-study context: Each week of the roughly 24-week study, patients had diphenylcyclopropenone applied to the scalp.

TCRdb ran MiXCR on the RACE reads and lists one entry per CDR3 protein. The sample includes about 190,000 distinct CDR3 sequences, 20% to 25% seen only once; the top ten take 2% to 2.5%. Noted time point: patch test 3, about 24 weeks after DPC sensitization. The treatment denotes: therapeutic diphenylcyclopropenone sensitization with weekly scalp DPC. The CDR3 is 15 residues long. V dropped 1 base and J dropped 4; count of bases not matched to a gene: 3. Germline V lookup: CDR1 SGHTA, CDR2 FQGNSA. This sample comprised whole blood, obtained in connection with sensitization to the hapten diphenylcyclopropenone (DPC). The chain joins TRBV7-2 to TRBJ2-1; 8 bases match TRBD1. This TCR derives from a woman aged 35 to 49 with alopecia areata. Some clones in this sample may be carry-over from other donors' samples. The CDR3 nucleotides read TGTGCCAGCAGCTTAGACCAGGGGGCTTACAATGAGCAGTTCTTC. This translates into CASSLDQGAYNEQFF.